The T cell receptor beta chain described here comes from a study of response to subunit inactivated influenza vaccine. Germline lookup yields CDR1 SGHVS and CDR2 FNYEAQ. J lost 4 bases, V lost 5 bases, and 7 bases had no gene match. CDR3 length: 14 amino acids. Details on this clonotype: What it binds is not known.

TCRdb re-analysed the RT-PCR reads in MiXCR, keeping a single row per CDR3 protein. Altogether more than 550,000 distinct CDR3 sequences are present, 10% to 15% being singletons, with the ten largest covering 10% to 13%. Study-wide points: Authors suggested seasonal influenza vaccinations each recruit few new T cells.

The chain has TRBV7-6 and TRBJ2-7; 8 bases are a match to TRBD1. The TCR comes from a man aged 45-65 years who received an inactivated influenza vaccine. This specimen consisted of PBMCs from blood, obtained on the day of vaccination. The CDR3 spells CASSERDRRYEQYF. The DNA of the CDR3 is TGTGCCAGCAGCGAAAGGGACAGGCGATACGAGCAGTACTTC.